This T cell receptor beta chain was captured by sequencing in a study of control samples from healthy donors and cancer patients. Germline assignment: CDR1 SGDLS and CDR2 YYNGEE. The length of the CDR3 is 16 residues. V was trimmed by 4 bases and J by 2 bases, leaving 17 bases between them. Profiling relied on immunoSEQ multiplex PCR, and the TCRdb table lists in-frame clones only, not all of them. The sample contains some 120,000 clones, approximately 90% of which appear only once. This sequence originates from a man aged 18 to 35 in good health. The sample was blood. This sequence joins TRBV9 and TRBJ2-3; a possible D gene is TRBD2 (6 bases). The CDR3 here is CASSPSQEGYTDTQYF. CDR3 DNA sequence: TGTGCCAGCAGCCCCTCGCAGGAGGGGTACACAGATACGCAGTATTTT.